This TCR beta chain comes out of a study of vaccination effects on CD4 cells after COVID-19. Looking at the study overall: Participants each got two BNT162b2 or mRNA-1273 vaccine doses. Sample collection from two convalescent patients occurred 16 days and one week before vaccination.

Peptide-pool stimulation followed by sequencing identified expanded antigen-specific CD4+ clonotypes in the ViraFEST assay. Following an approximately 11-day culture, CD4+ T cells were purified. This individual contracted SARS-CoV-2 between March and December 2020, as verified by PCR. IL-2 at 9 to 10 IU/ml and peptides at roughly 9.6 ug/ml were added to cultured PBMC, around 2 million per well. The authors replaced half the medium with IL-2 medium on days 3 and 7. Some clones are missing from TCRdb's copy, which holds only in-frame ones; the method was immunoSEQ multiplex PCR. The repertoire consists of approximately 40,000 clones, with around 78% occurring once and the leading ten covering roughly 33%. For this clone: Its antigen is not known.

The CDR3 consists of 14 residues. Trimming took off 0 bases at V and 2 bases at J, with 8 bases between the two ends. The V gene's germline CDR1 is SGDLS and CDR2 YYNGEE. The receptor's source is a human donor who had a prior SARS-CoV-2 infection. This specimen was CD4+ T cells from PBMCs cultured with a peptide pool, taken before COVID-19 vaccination. This chain joins TRBV9 and TRBJ2-5, with D hard to call. The CDR3: CASSVGTEQETQYF. CDR3 nucleotides: TGTGCCAGCAGCGTAGGTACCGAACAAGAGACCCAGTACTTC.